This T cell receptor (beta chain) was sequenced for a study of blood T cell repertoires in COVID-19. Trimming removed 6 bases from V and 6 bases from J; junction bases left unmatched: 12. From germline, CDR1 is KGHSH and CDR2 LQKENI. CDR3 length: 16 residues. Produced via immunoSEQ multiplex PCR; TCRdb's table is partial and in-frame only. The data show about 130,000 clones, about 80% seen once. The chain employs TRBV18 and TRBJ2-1; 9 bases match TRBD1. What was sequenced was peripheral blood. The receptor was derived from a man aged 35 to 55 with active or convalescent COVID-19. The CDR3, as DNA: TGTGCCAGCTCTCGGACCGGGACAGGGAAGAGCAATGAGCAGTTCTTC. This encodes CASSRTGTGKSNEQFF.